A selection of T cell receptor beta chains follows, all from one sample in a study of T-cell reconstitution after alpha-beta-depleted transplantation in children. TCRdb reprocessed the PCR reads with MiXCR, giving one entry per CDR3 protein. The table lists about 980,000 distinct CDR3 sequences, about 26% of them singletons. Sequencing used PBMCs, mostly from graft donor cells, obtained 360 days after TCRalphabeta/CD19-depleted stem cell transplant. These receptor sequences come from a boy less than two years old who had a stem cell transplant for SCID, so the T cells may come from the graft donor. Each CDR3 is given with its conserved first and last residue. A D gene is named only where the DNA matches it firmly. Size is omitted from some rows. Given values are once, few, many or a class for expanded clones.

d_call	clone_size	v_call	j_call	cdr3_aa	cdr3_nt
-	few	TRBV12-5	TRBJ2-2	CASGHKRGQTNTGELFF	TGTGCTAGTGGTCACAAACGGGGGCAGACCAACACCGGGGAGCTGTTTTTT
TRBD2	-	TRBV10-3	TRBJ2-7	CAISARTSGTYEQYF	TGTGCCATCAGTGCTAGGACTAGCGGAACCTACGAGCAGTACTTC
-	few	TRBV6-2/TRBV6-3	TRBJ2-2	CASRPRGPNTGELFF	TGTGCCAGCAGGCCGCGGGGACCGAACACCGGGGAGCTGTTTTTT
-	many	TRBV6-6	TRBJ2-3	CASSYPADTQYF	TGTGCCAGCAGTTACCCCGCGGATACGCAGTATTTT
-	-	TRBV10-3	TRBJ1-2	CAISGLANYGYTF	TGTGCCATCAGTGGATTAGCTAACTATGGCTACACCTTC
-	few	TRBV7-8	TRBJ1-1	CASSLVGRDTEAFF	TGTGCCAGCAGCTTAGTGGGAAGGGACACTGAAGCTTTCTTT
TRBD1	-	TRBV5-1	TRBJ2-1	CASSLTARDRGREQFF	TGCGCCAGCAGCTTGACGGCCCGGGACAGGGGCCGTGAGCAGTTCTTC
TRBD1	-	TRBV12-3/TRBV12-4	TRBJ1-1	CASSSSGQVNTEAFF	TGTGCCAGCAGTTCCTCCGGACAGGTTAACACTGAAGCTTTCTTT
-	-	TRBV5-6	TRBJ2-5	CASSSTYRRQETQYF	TGTGCCAGCAGCTCGACTTACAGGCGACAAGAGACCCAGTACTTC
-	few	TRBV7-2	TRBJ2-2	CASSLADGTLYTGELFF	TGTGCCAGCAGCTTAGCGGACGGGACCCTCTACACCGGGGAGCTGTTTTTT
-	few	TRBV4-2	TRBJ1-4	CASSEDIYGGKLFF	TGTGCCAGCAGCGAGGACATCTATGGGGGAAAACTGTTTTTT
-	-	TRBV9	TRBJ2-3	CASSVGTTSSSDTQYF	TGTGCCAGCAGCGTAGGGACAACCAGTTCCTCAGATACGCAGTATTTT
-	-	TRBV29-1	TRBJ2-7	CSVEDRGNEQYF	TGCAGCGTTGAAGATCGGGGGAACGAGCAGTACTTC
-	-	TRBV7-2	TRBJ2-2	CASSPRGWNTGELFF	TGTGCCAGCAGCCCTCGGGGGTGGAACACCGGGGAGCTGTTTTTT
-	few	TRBV7-3	TRBJ2-7	CASSQTPSYEQYF	TGTGCCAGCAGCCAGACCCCCTCCTACGAGCAGTACTTC
TRBD2	-	TRBV20-1	TRBJ2-7	CSADGRRGGYDEQYF	TGCAGTGCCGATGGCCGGCGGGGGGGGTACGACGAGCAGTACTTC
TRBD2	-	TRBV28	TRBJ2-3	CASSWTSGTDTQYF	TGTGCCAGCAGTTGGACTAGCGGCACAGATACGCAGTATTTT
-	few	TRBV6-2/TRBV6-3	TRBJ1-1	CASGPQTSDTEAFF	TGTGCCAGCGGACCCCAAACATCGGACACTGAAGCTTTCTTT
-	-	TRBV25-1	TRBJ2-7	CASSDSSVPNEQYF	TGTGCCAGCAGTGATTCTAGCGTCCCCAACGAGCAGTACTTC
-	-	TRBV10-3	TRBJ1-1	CAISESFRGRYTEAFF	TGTGCCATCAGTGAGTCCTTCAGGGGTAGATACACTGAAGCTTTCTTT
-	-	TRBV4-3	TRBJ1-2	CASSQPRTRPMDYTF	TGCGCCAGCAGCCAACCGAGGACCCGGCCTATGGACTACACCTTC
-	-	TRBV7-8	TRBJ2-1	CASSPYGVNEQFF	TGTGCCAGCAGCCCCTATGGGGTCAATGAGCAGTTCTTC
-	few	TRBV2	TRBJ2-7	CASSPEYYEQYF	TGTGCCAGCAGTCCAGAATACTACGAGCAGTACTTC
-	-	TRBV5-8	TRBJ1-4	CASSLEGFATNEKLFF	TGTGCCAGCAGCTTGGAGGGGTTTGCAACTAATGAAAAACTGTTTTTT
TRBD1	-	TRBV15	TRBJ1-6	CATRRRTGGVRSPLHF	TGTGCCACCAGAAGAAGGACAGGGGGAGTCAGATCACCCCTCCACTTT
-	-	TRBV29-1	TRBJ2-3	CSVVGRNTDTQYF	TGCAGCGTTGTCGGGCGTAACACAGATACGCAGTATTTT
-	-	TRBV3-1	TRBJ2-3	CASGPRTRGYTDTQYF	TGTGCTAGTGGTCCCCGGACTAGGGGGTACACAGATACGCAGTATTTT
-	few	TRBV5-1	TRBJ2-1	CASSFGGVSYNEQFF	TGCGCCAGCAGCTTTGGAGGGGTGTCCTACAATGAGCAGTTCTTC
TRBD1	few	TRBV6-1	TRBJ2-2	CASSARRKGQANTGELFF	TGTGCCAGCAGTGCTAGGAGAAAGGGACAGGCAAACACCGGGGAGCTGTTTTTT
TRBD2	-	TRBV28	TRBJ2-1	CASSPGGKYNEQFF	TGTGCCAGCAGTCCGGGGGGGAAATACAATGAGCAGTTCTTC
TRBD1	-	TRBV15	TRBJ2-7	CATSRPGQGVYEQYF	TGTGCCACCAGCAGACCAGGACAGGGGGTCTACGAGCAGTACTTC
-	-	TRBV5-1	TRBJ1-1	CASSSHPTGASNEAFF	TGCGCCAGCAGCTCCCACCCGACGGGAGCCAGTAATGAAGCTTTCTTT
-	-	TRBV5-1	TRBJ2-7	CASSLPDLEQYF	TGCGCCAGCAGCTTACCGGATTTGGAGCAGTACTTC
TRBD2	-	TRBV6-1	TRBJ2-1	CASSPGGGWNEQFF	TGTGCCAGCAGCCCCGGGGGGGGGTGGAATGAGCAGTTCTTC
-	few	TRBV6-1	TRBJ1-5	CASSEASGVLQPQHF	TGTGCCAGCAGTGAAGCGTCAGGGGTTCTTCAGCCCCAGCATTTT
TRBD2	-	TRBV28	TRBJ2-1	CASSRGTSSFDEQFF	TGTGCCAGCAGCCGCGGGACTAGCTCTTTCGATGAGCAGTTCTTC
-	-	TRBV6-5	TRBJ1-2	CASLYGYTF	TGTGCCAGCCTATATGGCTACACCTTC
-	-	TRBV24-1	TRBJ2-1	CATGTHEQFF	TGTGCCACCGGGACGCATGAGCAGTTCTTC
-	few	TRBV5-4	TRBJ1-1	CASSLPKGGSYRNTEAFF	TGTGCCAGCAGCTTGCCTAAAGGGGGTTCTTACCGGAACACTGAAGCTTTCTTT
-	-	TRBV29-1	TRBJ1-3	CSARSHSLSGNTIYF	TGCAGCGCTAGATCGCACAGCCTCTCTGGAAACACCATATATTTT
-	-	TRBV9	TRBJ1-2	CASSGGAELSGYTF	TGTGCCAGCAGCGGGGGTGCCGAGCTCTCTGGCTACACCTTC
TRBD2	-	TRBV15	TRBJ2-2	CATSRLAGGYGELFF	TGTGCCACCAGCAGACTAGCGGGGGGATACGGGGAGCTGTTTTTT
-	few	TRBV7-9	TRBJ2-7	CASLGGSDEQYF	TGTGCCAGCCTCGGGGGTTCGGACGAGCAGTACTTC
TRBD2	-	TRBV4-2	TRBJ2-1	CASSRLAGASYNEQFF	TGTGCCAGCAGCCGATTAGCGGGCGCTTCCTACAATGAGCAGTTCTTC
-	-	TRBV2	TRBJ2-2	CASTSGGGELFF	TGTGCCAGCACGTCCGGGGGCGGGGAGCTGTTTTTT
-	-	TRBV12-3/TRBV12-4	TRBJ2-6	CASSLSPGELSGANVLTF	TGTGCCAGCAGTTTAAGTCCAGGGGAACTCTCTGGGGCCAACGTCCTGACTTTC
-	-	TRBV15	TRBJ1-2	CATSRDLVVAHYGYTF	TGTGCCACCAGCAGAGATCTGGTAGTAGCCCACTATGGCTACACCTTC
-	-	TRBV6-2/TRBV6-3	TRBJ1-5	CASCTRGWSNQPQHF	TGTGCCAGTTGTACCAGGGGTTGGAGCAATCAGCCCCAGCATTTT
-	few	TRBV18	TRBJ1-2	CASSPSSENGYTF	TGTGCCAGCTCACCCTCGTCGGAGAACGGCTACACCTTC